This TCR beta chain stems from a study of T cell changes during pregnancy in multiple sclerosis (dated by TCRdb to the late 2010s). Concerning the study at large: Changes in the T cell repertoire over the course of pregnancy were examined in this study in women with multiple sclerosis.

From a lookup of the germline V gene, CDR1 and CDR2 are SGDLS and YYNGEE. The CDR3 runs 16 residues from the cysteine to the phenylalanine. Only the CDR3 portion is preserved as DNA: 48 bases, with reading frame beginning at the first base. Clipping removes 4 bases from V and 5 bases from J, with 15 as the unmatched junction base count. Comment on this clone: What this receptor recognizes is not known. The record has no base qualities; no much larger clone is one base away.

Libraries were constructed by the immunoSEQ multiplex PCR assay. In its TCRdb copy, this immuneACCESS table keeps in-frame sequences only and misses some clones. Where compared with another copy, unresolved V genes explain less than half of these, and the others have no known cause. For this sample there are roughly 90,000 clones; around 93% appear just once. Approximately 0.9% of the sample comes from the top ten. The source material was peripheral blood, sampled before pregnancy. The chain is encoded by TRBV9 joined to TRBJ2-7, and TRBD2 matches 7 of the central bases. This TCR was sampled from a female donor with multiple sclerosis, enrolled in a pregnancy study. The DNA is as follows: TGTGCCAGCAGCCCCCGGTATGCGGGGGATCGGGACGAGCAGTACTTC. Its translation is CASSPRYAGDRDEQYF.